This T cell receptor (beta chain) was observed in a study of beta chain features in type 1 diabetes. Study background: All of the samples together had around 110,000,000 sorted cells examined.

Reverse transcribing all isolated RNA meant expressed TCRB transcripts were sequenced. Assay used: immunoSEQ multiplex PCR; TCRdb lists only in-frame clones, some missing. Of over 120,000 clones listed, about 8.7% are singletons. Points from the study as a whole: Patients' naive, central memory and regulatory TCRB repertoires appeared more alike than those of healthy donors.

CDR3 length: 13 residues. The germline CDR1 and CDR2 sequences are MNHEY and SVGAGI. V shed 5 bases and J 11 bases; nucleotides not matched to a gene: 8. Using CD45RO/CCR7/CD25/CD127/CD95/CD27, CD4+ naive, central memory, regulatory and stem cell-like memory cells were sorted. A note on this clone: Antigen unknown.

This receptor was taken from a man younger than 35 in good health. The specimen sequenced was central memory CD4+ T cells from blood. This chain uses TRBV6-5 with TRBJ1-1, with 10 bases aligning to TRBD1. This chain's CDR3 is CASSDRQGARAFF. The DNA for the CDR3 is TGTGCCAGCAGTGATCGACAGGGGGCTCGGGCTTTCTTT.